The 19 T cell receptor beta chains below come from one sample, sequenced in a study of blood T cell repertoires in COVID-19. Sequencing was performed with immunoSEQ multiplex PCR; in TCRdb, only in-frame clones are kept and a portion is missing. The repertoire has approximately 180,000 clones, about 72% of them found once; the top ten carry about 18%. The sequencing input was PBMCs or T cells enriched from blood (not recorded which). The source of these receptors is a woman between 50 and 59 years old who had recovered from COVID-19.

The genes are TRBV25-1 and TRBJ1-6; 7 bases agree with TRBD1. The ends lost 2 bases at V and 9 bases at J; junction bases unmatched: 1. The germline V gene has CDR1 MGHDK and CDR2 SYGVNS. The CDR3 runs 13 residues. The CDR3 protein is CASSENRGSPLHF. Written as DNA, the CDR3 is TGTGCCAGCAGTGAAAACAGGGGTTCACCCCTCCACTTT.

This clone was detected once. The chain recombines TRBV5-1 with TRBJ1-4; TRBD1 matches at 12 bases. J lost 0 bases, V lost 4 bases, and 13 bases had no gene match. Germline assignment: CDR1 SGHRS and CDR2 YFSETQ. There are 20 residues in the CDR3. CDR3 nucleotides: TGCGCCAGCAGCGGCAACCACCGGGACAGGGGGCGAGCAACTAATGAAAAACTGTTTTTT. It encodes CASSGNHRDRGRATNEKLFF.

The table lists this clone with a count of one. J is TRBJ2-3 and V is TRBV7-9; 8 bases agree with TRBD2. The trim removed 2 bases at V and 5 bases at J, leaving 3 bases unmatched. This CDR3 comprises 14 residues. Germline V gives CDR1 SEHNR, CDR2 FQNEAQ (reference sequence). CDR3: CASSLSTSGDTQYF. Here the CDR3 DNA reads TGTGCCAGCAGCTTATCCACTAGCGGAGATACGCAGTATTTT.

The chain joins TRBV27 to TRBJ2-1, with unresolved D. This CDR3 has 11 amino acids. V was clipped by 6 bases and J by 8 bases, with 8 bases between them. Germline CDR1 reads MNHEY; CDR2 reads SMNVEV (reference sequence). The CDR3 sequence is CASRRVDEQFF. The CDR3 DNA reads TGTGCCAGCAGACGGGTGGATGAGCAGTTCTTC.

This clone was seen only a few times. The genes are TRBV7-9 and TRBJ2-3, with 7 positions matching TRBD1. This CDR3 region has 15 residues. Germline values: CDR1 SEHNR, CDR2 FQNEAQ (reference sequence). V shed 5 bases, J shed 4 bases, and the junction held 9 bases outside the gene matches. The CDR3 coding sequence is TGTGCCAGCAGCCCTGGCCAAGGGGGCGCAGATACGCAGTATTTT. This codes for CASSPGQGGADTQYF.

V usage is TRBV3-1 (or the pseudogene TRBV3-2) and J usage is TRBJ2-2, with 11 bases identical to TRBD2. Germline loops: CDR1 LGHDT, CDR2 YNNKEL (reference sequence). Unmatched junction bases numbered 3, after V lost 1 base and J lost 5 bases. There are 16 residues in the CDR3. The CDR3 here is CASSQGLAGSTGELFF. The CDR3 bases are TGTGCCAGCAGCCAAGGACTAGCGGGATCGACCGGGGAGCTGTTTTTT.

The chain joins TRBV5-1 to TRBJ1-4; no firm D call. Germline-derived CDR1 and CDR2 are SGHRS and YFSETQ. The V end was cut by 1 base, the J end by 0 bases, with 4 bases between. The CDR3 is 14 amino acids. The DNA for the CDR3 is TGCGCCAGCAGCTTGAGAGCAACTAATGAAAAACTGTTTTTT. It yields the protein CASSLRATNEKLFF.

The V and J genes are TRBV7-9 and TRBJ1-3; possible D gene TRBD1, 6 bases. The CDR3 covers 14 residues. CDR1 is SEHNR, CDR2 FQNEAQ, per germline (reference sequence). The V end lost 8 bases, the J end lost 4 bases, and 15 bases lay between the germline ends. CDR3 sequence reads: CASSSGGLGNTIYF. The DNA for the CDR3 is TGTGCCAGCTCCTCTGGGGGCCTCGGAAACACCATATATTTT.

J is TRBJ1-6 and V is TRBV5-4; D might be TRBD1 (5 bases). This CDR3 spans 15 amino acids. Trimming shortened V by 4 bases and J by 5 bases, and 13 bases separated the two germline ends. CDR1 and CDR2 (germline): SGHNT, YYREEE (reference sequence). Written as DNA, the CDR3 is TGTGCCAGCAGCAGCGGGACGACTGATAATTCACCCCTCCACTTT. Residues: CASSSGTTDNSPLHF.

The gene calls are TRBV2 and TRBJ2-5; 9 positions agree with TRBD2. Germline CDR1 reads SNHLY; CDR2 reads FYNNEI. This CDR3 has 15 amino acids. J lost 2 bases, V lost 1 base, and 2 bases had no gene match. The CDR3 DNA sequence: TGTGCCAGCAGTGAAGGACTAGCGGTTCAAGAGACCCAGTACTTC. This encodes CASSEGLAVQETQYF.

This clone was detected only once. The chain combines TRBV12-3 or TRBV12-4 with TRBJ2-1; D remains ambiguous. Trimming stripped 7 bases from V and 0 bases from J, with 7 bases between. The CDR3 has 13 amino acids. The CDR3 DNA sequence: TGTGCCAGCACTGAGAGCTCCTACAATGAGCAGTTCTTC. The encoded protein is CASTESSYNEQFF.

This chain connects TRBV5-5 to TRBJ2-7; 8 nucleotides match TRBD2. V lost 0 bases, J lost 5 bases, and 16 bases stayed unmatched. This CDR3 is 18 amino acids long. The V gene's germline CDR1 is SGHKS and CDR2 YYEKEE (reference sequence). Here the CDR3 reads CASSLALAGGPTLNEQYF. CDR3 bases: TGTGCCAGCAGCTTGGCCCTCGCGGGGGGCCCTACCTTAAACGAGCAGTACTTC.

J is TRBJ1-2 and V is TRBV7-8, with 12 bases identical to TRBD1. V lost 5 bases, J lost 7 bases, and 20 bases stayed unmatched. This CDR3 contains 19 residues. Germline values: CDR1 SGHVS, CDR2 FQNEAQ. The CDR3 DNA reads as TGTGCCAGCAGCACGATAATACCGGGACAGGGGGCGAGGATCCGTGGCTACACCTTC. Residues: CASSTIIPGQGARIRGYTF.

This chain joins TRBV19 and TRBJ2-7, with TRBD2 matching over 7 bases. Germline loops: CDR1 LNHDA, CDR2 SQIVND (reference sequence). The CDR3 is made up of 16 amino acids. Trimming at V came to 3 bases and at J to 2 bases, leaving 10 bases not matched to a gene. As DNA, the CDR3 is TGTGCCAGTAGTATTTCCGCGCTAGCGGTTACCTACGAGCAGTACTTC. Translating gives CASSISALAVTYEQYF.

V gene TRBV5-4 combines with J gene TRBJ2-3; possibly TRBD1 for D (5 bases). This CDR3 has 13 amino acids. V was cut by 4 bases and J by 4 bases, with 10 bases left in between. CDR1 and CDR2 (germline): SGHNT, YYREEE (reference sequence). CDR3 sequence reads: CASSADRADTQYF. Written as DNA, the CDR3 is TGTGCCAGCAGCGCAGACAGAGCAGATACGCAGTATTTT. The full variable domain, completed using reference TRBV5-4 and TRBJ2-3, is ETGVTQSPTHLIKTRGQQVTLRCSSQSGHNTVSWYQQALGQGPQFIFQYYREEENGRGNFPPRFSGLQFPNYSSELNVNALELDDSALYLCASSADRADTQYFGPGTRLTVL.

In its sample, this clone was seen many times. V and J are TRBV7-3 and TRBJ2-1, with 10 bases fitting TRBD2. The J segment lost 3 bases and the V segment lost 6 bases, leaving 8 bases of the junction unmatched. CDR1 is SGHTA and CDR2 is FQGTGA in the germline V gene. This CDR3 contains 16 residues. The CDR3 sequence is CASSPELAGHYNEQFF. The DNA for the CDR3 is TGTGCCAGCAGTCCTGAACTAGCGGGACACTACAATGAGCAGTTCTTC.

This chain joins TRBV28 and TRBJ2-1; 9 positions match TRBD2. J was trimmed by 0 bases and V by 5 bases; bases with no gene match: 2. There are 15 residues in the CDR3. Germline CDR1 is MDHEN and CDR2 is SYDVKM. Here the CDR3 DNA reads TGTGCCAGCAGTATGACTAGCGGCTCCTACAATGAGCAGTTCTTC. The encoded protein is CASSMTSGSYNEQFF. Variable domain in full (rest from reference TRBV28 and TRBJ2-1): DVKVTQSSRYLVKRTGEKVFLECVQDMDHENMFWYRQDPGLGLRLIYFSYDVKMKEKGDIPEGYSVSREKKERFSLILESASTNQTSMYLCASSMTSGSYNEQFFGPGTRLTVL.

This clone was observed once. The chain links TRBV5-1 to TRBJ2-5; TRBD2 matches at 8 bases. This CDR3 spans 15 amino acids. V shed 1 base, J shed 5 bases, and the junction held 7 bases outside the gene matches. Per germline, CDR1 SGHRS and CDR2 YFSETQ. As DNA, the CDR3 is TGCGCCAGCAGCTTGCCAGCGGGAGAAATGGAGACCCAGTACTTC. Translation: CASSLPAGEMETQYF.

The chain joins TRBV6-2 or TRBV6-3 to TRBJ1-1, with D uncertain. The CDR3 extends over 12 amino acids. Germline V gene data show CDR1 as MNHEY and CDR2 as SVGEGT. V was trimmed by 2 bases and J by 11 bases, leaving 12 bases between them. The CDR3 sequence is CASSYGPGHAFF. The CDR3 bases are TGTGCCAGCAGTTACGGGCCAGGCCACGCTTTCTTT.